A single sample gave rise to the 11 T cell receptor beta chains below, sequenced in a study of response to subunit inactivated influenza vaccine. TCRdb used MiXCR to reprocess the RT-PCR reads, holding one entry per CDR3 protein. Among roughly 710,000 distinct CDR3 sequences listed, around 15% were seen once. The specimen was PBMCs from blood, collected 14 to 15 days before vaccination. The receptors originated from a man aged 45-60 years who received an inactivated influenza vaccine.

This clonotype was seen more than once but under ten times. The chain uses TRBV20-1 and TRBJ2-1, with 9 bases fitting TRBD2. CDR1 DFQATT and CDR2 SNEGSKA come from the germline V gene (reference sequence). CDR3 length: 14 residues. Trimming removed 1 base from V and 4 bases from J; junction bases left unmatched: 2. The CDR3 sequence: CSARGGRVYNEQFF. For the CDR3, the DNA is TGCAGTGCTAGAGGCGGGAGGGTTTACAATGAGCAGTTCTTC.

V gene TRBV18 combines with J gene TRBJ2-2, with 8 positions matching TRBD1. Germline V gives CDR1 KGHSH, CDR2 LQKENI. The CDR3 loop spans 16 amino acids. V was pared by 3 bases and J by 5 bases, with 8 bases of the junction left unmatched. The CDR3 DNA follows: TGTGCCAGCTCACCTCGACAGGGGATACGAACCGGGGAGCTGTTTTTT. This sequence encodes CASSPRQGIRTGELFF. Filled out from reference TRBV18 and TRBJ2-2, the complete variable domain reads NAGVMQNPRHLVRRRGQEARLRCSPMKGHSHVYWYRQLPEEGLKFMVYLQKENIIDESGMPKERFSAEFPKEGPSILRIQQVVRGDSAAYFCASSPRQGIRTGELFFGEGSRLTVL.

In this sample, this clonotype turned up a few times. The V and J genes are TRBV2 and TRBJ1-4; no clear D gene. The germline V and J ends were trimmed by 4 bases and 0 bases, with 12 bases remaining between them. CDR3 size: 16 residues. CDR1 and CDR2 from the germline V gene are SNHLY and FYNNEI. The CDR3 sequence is CASSVYNGATNEKLFF. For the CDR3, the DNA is TGTGCCAGCAGTGTGTACAACGGCGCAACTAATGAAAAACTGTTTTTT.

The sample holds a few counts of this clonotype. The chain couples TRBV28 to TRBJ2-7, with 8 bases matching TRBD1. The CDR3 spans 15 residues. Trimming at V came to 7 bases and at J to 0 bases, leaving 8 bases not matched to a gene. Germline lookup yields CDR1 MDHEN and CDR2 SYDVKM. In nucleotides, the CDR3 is TGTGCCAGCAAACCCCCCGGGACAGGCTCCTACGAGCAGTACTTC. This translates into CASKPPGTGSYEQYF.

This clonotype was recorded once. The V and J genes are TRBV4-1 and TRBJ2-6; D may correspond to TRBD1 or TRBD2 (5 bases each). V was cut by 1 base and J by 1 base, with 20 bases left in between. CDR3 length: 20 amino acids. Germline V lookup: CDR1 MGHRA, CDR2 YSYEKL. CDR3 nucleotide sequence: TGCGCCAGCAGCCAAGGACCCTCAAGGGACGGCTCTTCTGGGGCCAACGTCCTGACTTTC. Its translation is CASSQGPSRDGSSGANVLTF.

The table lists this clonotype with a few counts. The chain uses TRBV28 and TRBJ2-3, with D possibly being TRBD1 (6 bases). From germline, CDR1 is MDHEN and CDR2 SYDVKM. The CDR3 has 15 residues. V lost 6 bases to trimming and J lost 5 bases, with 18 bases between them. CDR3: CASSPVVGAGDTQYF. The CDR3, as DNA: TGTGCCAGCAGCCCCGTCGTGGGGGCTGGAGATACGCAGTATTTT.

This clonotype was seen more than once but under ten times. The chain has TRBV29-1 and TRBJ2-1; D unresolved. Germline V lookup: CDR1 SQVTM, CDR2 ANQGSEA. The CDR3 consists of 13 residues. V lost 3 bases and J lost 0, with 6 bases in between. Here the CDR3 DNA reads TGCAGCGTTGACGGTAGCTCCTACAATGAGCAGTTCTTC. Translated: CSVDGSSYNEQFF.

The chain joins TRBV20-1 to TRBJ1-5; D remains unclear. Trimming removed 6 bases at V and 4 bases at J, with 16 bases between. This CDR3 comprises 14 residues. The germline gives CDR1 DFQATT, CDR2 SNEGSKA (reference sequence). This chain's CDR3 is CSARGGDRNQPQHF. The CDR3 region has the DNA TGCAGTGCCCGGGGTGGGGATCGGAATCAGCCCCAGCATTTT.

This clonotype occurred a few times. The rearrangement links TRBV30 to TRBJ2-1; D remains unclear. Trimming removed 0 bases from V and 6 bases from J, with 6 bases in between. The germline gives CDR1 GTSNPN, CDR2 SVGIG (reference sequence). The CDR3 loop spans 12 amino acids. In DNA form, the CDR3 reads TGTGCCTGGAGTGTGAGTGGCAATGAGCAGTTCTTC. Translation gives CAWSVSGNEQFF. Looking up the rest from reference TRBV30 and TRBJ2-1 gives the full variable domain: SQTIHQWPATLVQPVGSPLSLECTVEGTSNPNLYWYRQAAGRGLQLLFYSVGIGQISSEVPQNLSASRPQDRQFILSSKKLLLSDSGFYLCAWSVSGNEQFFGPGTRLTVL.

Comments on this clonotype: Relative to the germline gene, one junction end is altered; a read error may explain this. CDR3 nucleotide sequence: TGCGCCAGCAGCCCCCCCCCCTTTGGGGAGCGGTTCTTC. The encoded protein is CASSPPPFGERFF. This rearrangement joins TRBV4-1 to TRBJ2-1, with D possibly TRBD2 on 5 matching bases. CDR1 MGHRA and CDR2 YSYEKL come from the germline V gene. This CDR3 region has 13 residues.

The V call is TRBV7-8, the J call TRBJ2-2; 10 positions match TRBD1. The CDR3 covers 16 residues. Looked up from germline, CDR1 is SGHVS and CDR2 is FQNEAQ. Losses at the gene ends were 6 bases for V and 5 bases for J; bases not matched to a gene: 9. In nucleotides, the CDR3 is TGTGCCAGCAGAGGGAAGACAGGGGGCATGACCGGGGAGCTGTTTTTT. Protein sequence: CASRGKTGGMTGELFF.